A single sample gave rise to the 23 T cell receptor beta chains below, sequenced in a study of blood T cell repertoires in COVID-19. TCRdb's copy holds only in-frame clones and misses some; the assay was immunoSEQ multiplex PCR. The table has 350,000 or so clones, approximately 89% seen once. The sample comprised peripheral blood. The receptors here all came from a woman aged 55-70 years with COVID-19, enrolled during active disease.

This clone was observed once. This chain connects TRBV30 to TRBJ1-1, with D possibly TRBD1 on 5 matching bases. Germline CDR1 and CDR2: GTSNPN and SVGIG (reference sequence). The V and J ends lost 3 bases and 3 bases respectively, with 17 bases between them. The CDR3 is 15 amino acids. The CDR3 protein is CAWSIGRGWDTEAFF. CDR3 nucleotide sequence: TGTGCCTGGAGCATAGGGAGGGGTTGGGACACTGAAGCTTTCTTT.

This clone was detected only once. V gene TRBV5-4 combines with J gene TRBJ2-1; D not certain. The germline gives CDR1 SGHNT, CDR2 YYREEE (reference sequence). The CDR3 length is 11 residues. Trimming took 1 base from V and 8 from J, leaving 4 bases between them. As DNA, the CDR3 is TGTGCCAGCAGCTTGACTTATGAGCAGTTCTTC. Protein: CASSLTYEQFF.

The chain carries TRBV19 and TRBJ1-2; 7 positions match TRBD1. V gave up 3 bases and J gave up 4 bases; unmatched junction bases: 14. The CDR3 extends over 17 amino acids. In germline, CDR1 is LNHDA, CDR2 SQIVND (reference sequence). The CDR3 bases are TGTGCCAGTAGTATGTCGGCAGGGGGAGCCTTGGCCTATGGCTACACCTTC. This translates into CASSMSAGGALAYGYTF.

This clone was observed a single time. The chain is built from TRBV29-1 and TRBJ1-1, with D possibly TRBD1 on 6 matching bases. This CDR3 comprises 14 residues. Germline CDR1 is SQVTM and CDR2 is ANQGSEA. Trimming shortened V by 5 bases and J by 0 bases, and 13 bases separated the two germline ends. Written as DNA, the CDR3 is TGCAGCGTTAACTCCGGGACAATGAACACTGAAGCTTTCTTT. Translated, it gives CSVNSGTMNTEAFF.

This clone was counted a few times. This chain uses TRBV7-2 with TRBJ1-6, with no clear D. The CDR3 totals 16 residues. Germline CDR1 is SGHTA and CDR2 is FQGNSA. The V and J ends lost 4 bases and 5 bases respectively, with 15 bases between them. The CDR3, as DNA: TGTGCCAGCAGCTCCCTGGGAGTGAACAATAATTCACCCCTCCACTTT. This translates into CASSSLGVNNNSPLHF.

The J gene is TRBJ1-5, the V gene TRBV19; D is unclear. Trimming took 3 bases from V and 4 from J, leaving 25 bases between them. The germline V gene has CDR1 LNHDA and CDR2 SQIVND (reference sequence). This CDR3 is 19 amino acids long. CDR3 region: CASSISHQKRTGTNQPQHF. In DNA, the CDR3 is TGTGCCAGTAGTATTTCACACCAGAAAAGGACGGGAACAAATCAGCCCCAGCATTTT.

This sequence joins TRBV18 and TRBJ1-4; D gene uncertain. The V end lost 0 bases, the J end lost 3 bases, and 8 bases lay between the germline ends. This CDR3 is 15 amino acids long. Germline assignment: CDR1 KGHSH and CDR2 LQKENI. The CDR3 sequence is CASSPPGVANEKLFF. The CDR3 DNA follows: TGTGCCAGCTCACCACCCGGGGTAGCTAATGAAAAACTGTTTTTT.

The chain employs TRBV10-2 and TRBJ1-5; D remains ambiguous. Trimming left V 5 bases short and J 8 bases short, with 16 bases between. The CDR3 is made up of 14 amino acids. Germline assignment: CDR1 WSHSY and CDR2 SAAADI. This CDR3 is CASSNQAGLEPQHF. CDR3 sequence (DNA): TGCGCCAGCAGTAACCAGGCAGGCCTTGAGCCCCAGCATTTT.

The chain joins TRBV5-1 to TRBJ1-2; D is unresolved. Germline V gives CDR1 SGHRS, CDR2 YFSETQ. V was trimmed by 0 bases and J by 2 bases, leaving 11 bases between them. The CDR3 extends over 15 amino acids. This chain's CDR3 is CASSLDTRGNYGYTF. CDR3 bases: TGCGCCAGCAGCTTGGACACTAGAGGAAACTATGGCTACACCTTC.

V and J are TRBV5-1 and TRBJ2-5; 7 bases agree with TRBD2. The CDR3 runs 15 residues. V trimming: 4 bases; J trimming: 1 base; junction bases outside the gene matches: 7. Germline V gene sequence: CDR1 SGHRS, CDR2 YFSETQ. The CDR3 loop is CASSGEGRLQETQYF. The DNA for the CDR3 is TGCGCCAGCAGCGGGGAGGGACGGCTCCAAGAGACCCAGTACTTC. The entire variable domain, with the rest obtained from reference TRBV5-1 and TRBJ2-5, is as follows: KAGVTQTPRYLIKTRGQQVTLSCSPISGHRSVSWYQQTPGQGLQFLFEYFSETQRNKGNFPGRFSGRQFSNSRSEMNVSTLELGDSALYLCASSGEGRLQETQYFGPGTRLLVL.

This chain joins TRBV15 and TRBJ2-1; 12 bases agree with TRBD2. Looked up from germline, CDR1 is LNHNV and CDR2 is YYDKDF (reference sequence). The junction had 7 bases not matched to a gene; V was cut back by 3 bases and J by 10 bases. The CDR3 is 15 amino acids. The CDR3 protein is CATSRRLAGGKEQFF. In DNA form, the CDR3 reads TGTGCCACCAGCAGGCGCCTAGCGGGGGGGAAAGAGCAGTTCTTC.

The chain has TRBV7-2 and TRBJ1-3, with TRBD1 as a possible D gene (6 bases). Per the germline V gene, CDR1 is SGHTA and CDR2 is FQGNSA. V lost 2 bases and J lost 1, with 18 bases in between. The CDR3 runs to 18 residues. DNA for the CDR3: TGTGCCAGCAGCTTAAGGCCCCTATGGCAGGGGTCTGGAAACACCATATATTTT. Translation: CASSLRPLWQGSGNTIYF.

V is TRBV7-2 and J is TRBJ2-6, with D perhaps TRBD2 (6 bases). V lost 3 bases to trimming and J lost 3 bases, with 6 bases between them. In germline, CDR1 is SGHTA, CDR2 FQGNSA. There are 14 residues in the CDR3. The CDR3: CASSFGGGANVLTF. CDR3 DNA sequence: TGTGCCAGCAGCTTCGGGGGTGGGGCCAACGTCCTGACTTTC.

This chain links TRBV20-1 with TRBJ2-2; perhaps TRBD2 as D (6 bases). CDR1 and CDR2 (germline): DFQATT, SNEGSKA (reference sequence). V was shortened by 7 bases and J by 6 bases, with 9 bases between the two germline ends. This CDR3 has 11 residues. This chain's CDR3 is CSVGGAGELFF. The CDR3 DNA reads TGCAGTGTTGGAGGGGCCGGGGAGCTGTTTTTT.

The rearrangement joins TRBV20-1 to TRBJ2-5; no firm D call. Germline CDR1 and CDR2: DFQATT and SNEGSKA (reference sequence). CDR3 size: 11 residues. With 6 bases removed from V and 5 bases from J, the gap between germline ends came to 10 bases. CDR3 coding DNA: TGCAGTGCCCCTCGACTGGAGACCCAGTACTTC. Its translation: CSAPRLETQYF.

The CDR3 spells CASSLSPGGNSPLHF. In DNA form, the CDR3 reads TGTGCCAGCAGTTTATCGCCAGGGGGTAATTCACCCCTCCACTTT. The chain combines TRBV27 with TRBJ1-6, with 7 positions matching TRBD1. Germline trimming cut 0 bases from V and 6 bases from J; bases unmatched to any gene: 2. The CDR3 runs to 15 residues. Germline CDR1 MNHEY, CDR2 SMNVEV (reference sequence).

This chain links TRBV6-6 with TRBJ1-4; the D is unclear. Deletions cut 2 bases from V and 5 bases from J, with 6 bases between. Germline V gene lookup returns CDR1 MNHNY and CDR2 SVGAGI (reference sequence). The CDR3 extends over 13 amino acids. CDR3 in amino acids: CASSYMRNEKLFF. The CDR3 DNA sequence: TGTGCCAGCAGTTACATGAGGAATGAAAAACTGTTTTTT.

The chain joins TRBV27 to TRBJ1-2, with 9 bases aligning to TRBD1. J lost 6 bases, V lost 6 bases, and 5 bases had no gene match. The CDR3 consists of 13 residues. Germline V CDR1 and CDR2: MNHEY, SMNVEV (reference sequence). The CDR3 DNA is TGTGCCAGCAGGGTAACAGGGGGCAATGGCTACACCTTC. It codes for CASRVTGGNGYTF.

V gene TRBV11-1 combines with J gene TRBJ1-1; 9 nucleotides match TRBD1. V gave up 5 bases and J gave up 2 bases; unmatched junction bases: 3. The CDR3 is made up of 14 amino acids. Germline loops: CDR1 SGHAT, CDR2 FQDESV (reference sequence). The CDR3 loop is CASSRTGANTEAFF. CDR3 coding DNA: TGTGCCAGCAGCAGGACAGGGGCAAACACTGAAGCTTTCTTT.

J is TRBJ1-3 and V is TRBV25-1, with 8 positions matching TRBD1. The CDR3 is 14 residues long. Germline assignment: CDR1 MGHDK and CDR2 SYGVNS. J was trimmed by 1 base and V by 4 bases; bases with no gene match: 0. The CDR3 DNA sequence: TGTGCCAGCAGTGGGACAGGGTCTGGAAACACCATATATTTT. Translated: CASSGTGSGNTIYF. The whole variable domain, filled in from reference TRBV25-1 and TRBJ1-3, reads EADIYQTPRYLVIGTGKKITLECSQTMGHDKMYWYQQDPGMELHLIHYSYGVNSTEKGDLSSESTVSRIRTEHFPLTLESARPSHTSQYLCASSGTGSGNTIYFGEGSWLTVV.

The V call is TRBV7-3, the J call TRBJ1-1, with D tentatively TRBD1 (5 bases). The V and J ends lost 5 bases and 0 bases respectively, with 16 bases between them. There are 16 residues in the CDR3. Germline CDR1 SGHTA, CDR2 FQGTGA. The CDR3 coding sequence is TGTGCCAGCAGCCCAGGCGTTAGGGGTATGAACACTGAAGCTTTCTTT. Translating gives CASSPGVRGMNTEAFF.

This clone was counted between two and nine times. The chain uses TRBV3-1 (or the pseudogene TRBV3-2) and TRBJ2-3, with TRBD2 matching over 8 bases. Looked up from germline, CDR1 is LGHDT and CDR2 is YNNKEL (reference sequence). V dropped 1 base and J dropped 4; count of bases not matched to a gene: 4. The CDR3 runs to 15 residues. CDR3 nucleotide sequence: TGTGCCAGCAGCCAAGCCAGCGGGGGACCAGATACGCAGTATTTT. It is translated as CASSQASGGPDTQYF.

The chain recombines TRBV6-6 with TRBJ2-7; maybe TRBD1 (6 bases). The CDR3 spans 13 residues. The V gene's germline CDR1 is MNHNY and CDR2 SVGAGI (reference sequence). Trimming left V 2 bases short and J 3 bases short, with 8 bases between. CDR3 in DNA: TGTGCCAGCAGTTACGGGGGACACTACGAGCAGTACTTC. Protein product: CASSYGGHYEQYF.